Listed below are T cell receptor beta chains from one sample, sequenced in a study of cytomegalovirus exposure and HLA in healthy donors. Repertoires were generated with immunoSEQ multiplex PCR, while TCRdb's copy carries only in-frame clones and drops some. The table lists some 130,000 clones, roughly three quarters of them singletons. Sequencing was performed on PBMCs. These receptors all come from a man aged 35-49 years in good health and CMV-seronegative. Each CDR3 is given without its conserved first and last residue. Each record gives: J gene, V gene, D gene, CDR3 protein. The D gene is left open where the match is weak.

j_call: TRBJ1-6
v_call: TRBV5-6
d_call: -
cdr3_aa: ASSLALHRESKSPLH

j_call: TRBJ2-7
v_call: TRBV18
d_call: -
cdr3_aa: ASSPYIGTLGAYEQY

j_call: TRBJ1-1
v_call: TRBV18
d_call: -
cdr3_aa: ASSPESGVFEGAF

j_call: TRBJ2-5
v_call: TRBV6-5
d_call: -
cdr3_aa: ASSYSDILETQY

j_call: TRBJ1-1
v_call: TRBV19
d_call: -
cdr3_aa: ASRSGTEAF

j_call: TRBJ2-3
v_call: TRBV18
d_call: TRBD2
cdr3_aa: ASSPGLALADTQY

j_call: TRBJ1-2
v_call: TRBV5-1
d_call: -
cdr3_aa: ASSSSNTGYGYT

j_call: TRBJ1-1
v_call: TRBV21-1
d_call: -
cdr3_aa: ASSTPLGVAAF

j_call: TRBJ1-2
v_call: TRBV9
d_call: -
cdr3_aa: ASSPREGLPGYGYT

j_call: TRBJ2-1
v_call: TRBV5-1
d_call: -
cdr3_aa: ASSLGGGEVNEQF

j_call: -
v_call: TRBV6-5
d_call: TRBD2
cdr3_aa: ASSWEGASEQY

j_call: TRBJ2-1
v_call: TRBV15
d_call: TRBD2
cdr3_aa: ATSRDKGLAGGKDEQF

j_call: TRBJ1-1
v_call: TRBV7-3
d_call: TRBD1
cdr3_aa: ASSSGTGRGVHTEAF

j_call: TRBJ2-3
v_call: TRBV18
d_call: -
cdr3_aa: ASSPYGVKNTDTQY

j_call: TRBJ2-7
v_call: TRBV7-9
d_call: -
cdr3_aa: ASSLLASYEQY

j_call: TRBJ2-2
v_call: TRBV28
d_call: TRBD2
cdr3_aa: ASLTGGVNTGELF

j_call: TRBJ1-5
v_call: TRBV7-2
d_call: -
cdr3_aa: ASSLAAGAYNQPQH

j_call: TRBJ1-4
v_call: TRBV5-1
d_call: TRBD1
cdr3_aa: ASSLVFGTGNEKLF

j_call: TRBJ2-5
v_call: TRBV27
d_call: TRBD2
cdr3_aa: ASSRGRASGSGETQY

j_call: TRBJ2-2
v_call: TRBV6-1
d_call: -
cdr3_aa: ASRAYRNTGELF

j_call: TRBJ2-3
v_call: TRBV6-1
d_call: TRBD2
cdr3_aa: AGIERGRDTQY

j_call: TRBJ1-2
v_call: TRBV11-1
d_call: -
cdr3_aa: ASSLAPGGGNYGYT

j_call: TRBJ2-5
v_call: TRBV2
d_call: TRBD2
cdr3_aa: ASSGGSGGTQY

j_call: TRBJ1-2
v_call: TRBV27
d_call: TRBD1
cdr3_aa: ASSWGGTGLGYT

j_call: TRBJ2-6
v_call: TRBV29-1
d_call: -
cdr3_aa: SVEEVSRRGTGANVLT

j_call: TRBJ2-3
v_call: TRBV7-3
d_call: TRBD2
cdr3_aa: ASSLLGTSGDTQY

j_call: TRBJ2-7
v_call: TRBV30
d_call: TRBD1
cdr3_aa: AWIGPTGTGAYEQY

j_call: TRBJ2-7
v_call: TRBV6-1
d_call: TRBD2
cdr3_aa: ASRGRELGEQY

j_call: TRBJ2-6
v_call: TRBV5-1
d_call: TRBD1
cdr3_aa: ASSFTGVAGANVLT

j_call: TRBJ2-7
v_call: TRBV2
d_call: TRBD1
cdr3_aa: ASRDRGHEQY

j_call: TRBJ2-1
v_call: TRBV5-8
d_call: TRBD1
cdr3_aa: ASSSPRGLVLAWNEQF

j_call: TRBJ1-1
v_call: TRBV29-1
d_call: TRBD1
cdr3_aa: SVLITGGTEAF

j_call: TRBJ2-2
v_call: TRBV1
d_call: -
cdr3_aa: TSSQDPGRAHTGELF

j_call: TRBJ2-7
v_call: TRBV7-2
d_call: -
cdr3_aa: ASSLLYEQY

j_call: TRBJ2-5
v_call: TRBV5-1
d_call: -
cdr3_aa: ASNPGGGETQY

j_call: TRBJ1-2
v_call: TRBV5-1
d_call: -
cdr3_aa: ASSFLAGEGAYGYT

j_call: TRBJ1-2
v_call: TRBV4-3
d_call: -
cdr3_aa: ASSQREGILNYGYT

j_call: TRBJ2-4
v_call: TRBV2
d_call: -
cdr3_aa: ASSYGGLAKNIQY

j_call: TRBJ1-4
v_call: TRBV5-1
d_call: -
cdr3_aa: ASSLAGENEKLF

j_call: TRBJ1-6
v_call: TRBV2
d_call: -
cdr3_aa: ASSERVSDNSPLH

j_call: TRBJ2-1
v_call: TRBV7-9
d_call: TRBD2
cdr3_aa: ASRGTSEDSYNEQF

j_call: TRBJ2-7
v_call: TRBV6-1
d_call: -
cdr3_aa: ASSEEWHSSYEQY

j_call: TRBJ1-1
v_call: TRBV5-1
d_call: TRBD1
cdr3_aa: ASSATGGPSTEAF

j_call: TRBJ2-5
v_call: TRBV7-2
d_call: TRBD2
cdr3_aa: ASSLARGGQETQY

j_call: TRBJ2-2
v_call: TRBV10-3
d_call: -
cdr3_aa: AISEGPPASANTGELF

j_call: TRBJ1-5
v_call: TRBV27
d_call: -
cdr3_aa: ASNRKPGGNQPQH

j_call: TRBJ1-3
v_call: TRBV29-1
d_call: -
cdr3_aa: SVEDPGGDTIY

j_call: TRBJ1-2
v_call: TRBV9
d_call: -
cdr3_aa: ASSVGGPGNYGYT

j_call: TRBJ2-5
v_call: TRBV5-1
d_call: -
cdr3_aa: ASSLSRPRETQY

j_call: TRBJ2-7
v_call: TRBV2
d_call: -
cdr3_aa: ATGSDRAYEQY

j_call: TRBJ2-3
v_call: TRBV13
d_call: -
cdr3_aa: ASSSREGKDHTQY

j_call: TRBJ2-7
v_call: TRBV19
d_call: -
cdr3_aa: ASSIQTGISYEQY